The T cell receptor beta chain under discussion was sequenced for a study of PD-1 blockade in mismatch repair-deficient tumors. Overall study context: Patients had 12 mismatch repair-deficient cancer types and were previously treated and progressing. Notes on the study in general: Tumor-resident clones, often absent from pretreatment blood, expanded after pembrolizumab and then contracted.

The germline gives CDR1 SEHNR, CDR2 FQNEAQ (reference sequence). Trimming cost V 5 bases and J 2 bases; bases outside gene matches: 9. The CDR3 covers 16 residues. Sequencing was performed with immunoSEQ multiplex PCR; in TCRdb, only in-frame clones are kept and a portion is missing. The data contain about 23,000 clones, approximately 83% of them seen just once; the ten biggest clones take up around 20%. Mismatch repair deficiency was confirmed in all patients, by PCR or immunohistochemistry. The TCR-sequenced patients were a few responders to pembrolizumab. As concerns this clone: Its antigen is not identified. This CDR3 is also generated by other DNA sequences in the sample.

The rearrangement uses TRBV7-9 and TRBJ2-4, with TRBD1 identical over 7 bases. The sequence came from an adult with mismatch repair-deficient cancer. This specimen consisted of peripheral blood, obtained 12 weeks after starting pembrolizumab. The CDR3 DNA is TGTGCCAGCAGCCCACGACAGGGCCCCACCAAAAACATTCAGTACTTC. Translating gives CASSPRQGPTKNIQYF.